The 17 T cell receptor beta chains below come from one sample, sequenced in a study of control samples from healthy donors and cancer patients. Profiled with immunoSEQ multiplex PCR; TCRdb holds only in-frame clones, not every one. This table holds around 110,000 clones, nearly 95% found once. The sample taken for sequencing was blood. These receptors were taken from a man aged 25-45 years in good health.

V and J are TRBV20-1 and TRBJ2-7; 7 bases match TRBD1. This CDR3 contains 13 residues. Per germline, CDR1 DFQATT and CDR2 SNEGSKA (reference sequence). The junction had 9 bases not matched to a gene; V was cut back by 3 bases and J by 7 bases. The CDR3 loop is CSASERGPGEQYF. DNA for the CDR3: TGCAGTGCTAGTGAGAGGGGGCCAGGAGAGCAGTACTTC.

The V call is TRBV1, the J call TRBJ2-2; the table assigns TRBD2, which was not confirmed against the DNA. TRBV1 is a pseudogene segment. The CDR3 totals 17 residues. The CDR3 coding sequence is TGCACCAGCAGCCAAGTATCGCGGGGGGCCCTCACCGGGGAGCTGTTTTTT. Translating gives CTSSQVSRGALTGELFF.

V and J are TRBV9 and TRBJ2-5, with D unclear. V was trimmed by 0 bases and J by 4 bases, leaving 7 bases between them. The CDR3 sequence is 13 residues long. Germline V gene sequence: CDR1 SGDLS, CDR2 YYNGEE. CDR3 in DNA: TGTGCCAGCAGCGTAGAACCTATAGAGACCCAGTACTTC. Amino acid sequence: CASSVEPIETQYF.

The chain has TRBV3-1 (or the pseudogene TRBV3-2) and TRBJ2-3; 10 nucleotides agree with TRBD2. The CDR3 contains 18 residues. J was trimmed by 2 bases and V by 0 bases; bases with no gene match: 8. Germline V CDR1 and CDR2: LGHDT, YNNKEL (reference sequence). The CDR3 loop is CASSQDLTLAGDTDTQYF. Written as DNA, the CDR3 is TGTGCCAGCAGCCAAGATTTAACCCTAGCGGGGGACACAGATACGCAGTATTTT.

This clone was observed a handful of times. V gene TRBV7-2 combines with J gene TRBJ1-1, with D possibly being TRBD1 (5 bases). The CDR3 totals 13 residues. CDR1 and CDR2 from the germline V gene are SGHTA and FQGNSA. V was trimmed by 7 bases and J by 1 base, leaving 10 bases between them. CDR3 protein: CASNFGGNTEAFF. CDR3 in DNA: TGTGCCAGCAACTTCGGGGGGAACACTGAAGCTTTCTTT.

This chain uses TRBV2 with TRBJ2-1; the D is unclear. V dropped 7 bases and J dropped 3 bases, with 4 bases sitting between them. This CDR3 region has 11 residues. In germline, CDR1 is SNHLY, CDR2 FYNNEI. The CDR3 DNA reads as TGTGCCAGCACTGTCTACAATGAGCAGTTCTTC. Translated, it gives CASTVYNEQFF.

The gene calls are TRBV7-9 and TRBJ2-2; possible D gene TRBD2, 5 bases. V was clipped by 11 bases and J by 4 bases, with 23 bases between them. Germline V lookup: CDR1 SEHNR, CDR2 FQNEAQ (reference sequence). The CDR3 has 16 residues. Here the CDR3 DNA reads TGTGCCCCAGCCTGGGTAGGAGGAATTCGCACCGGGGAGCTGTTTTTT. It yields the protein CAPAWVGGIRTGELFF.

V gene TRBV19 combines with J gene TRBJ1-4, with 7 bases aligning to TRBD1. Trimming at V came to 5 bases and at J to 5 bases, leaving 11 bases not matched to a gene. This CDR3 region has 16 residues. The germline V gene encodes CDR1 LNHDA and CDR2 SQIVND (reference sequence). The CDR3 sequence: CASSGDRDSLNEKLFF. The CDR3 DNA sequence: TGTGCCAGTAGTGGTGATAGGGACAGTTTGAATGAAAAACTGTTTTTT.

The chain is built from TRBV7-9 and TRBJ2-1; D may correspond to TRBD1 or TRBD2 (5 bases each). Germline CDR1 is SEHNR and CDR2 is FQNEAQ (reference sequence). The CDR3 loop spans 15 amino acids. V was trimmed by 4 bases and J by 6 bases, leaving 16 bases between them. The CDR3 sequence is CASSSPGRQLNEQFF. DNA for the CDR3: TGTGCCAGCAGCTCTCCGGGGAGACAGCTCAATGAGCAGTTCTTC.

The chain links TRBV5-1 to TRBJ1-2; D is possibly TRBD1 (6 bases). Germline lookup yields CDR1 SGHRS and CDR2 YFSETQ. The ends were cut back, 7 bases at V and 6 bases at J, with 16 bases in the middle. The CDR3 contains 13 residues. The CDR3 loop reads CASGGWGQDGYTF. The CDR3, as DNA: TGCGCCAGCGGCGGTTGGGGGCAGGATGGCTACACCTTC.

The V gene is TRBV5-6, the J gene TRBJ2-3; TRBD2 matches at 8 bases. CDR3 length equals 14 residues. Trimming took 0 bases from V and 4 from J; bases not matched to a gene: 1. Germline lookup yields CDR1 SGHDT and CDR2 YYEEEE. CDR3 DNA: TGTGCCAGCAGCTTGGGACTAGCGTCAGATACGCAGTATTTT. Its translation is CASSLGLASDTQYF.

V and J are TRBV5-4 and TRBJ2-3, with 11 positions matching TRBD2. In germline, CDR1 is SGHNT, CDR2 YYREEE (reference sequence). V gave up 4 bases and J gave up 5 bases; unmatched junction bases: 12. The CDR3 sequence is 17 residues long. Written as DNA, the CDR3 is TGTGCCAGCAGCCCCCTAGCCTTAGCGGGGGGGCAAGATACGCAGTATTTT. It is translated as CASSPLALAGGQDTQYF.

The chain links TRBV5-1 to TRBJ1-4, with D uncertain. The CDR3 is 11 amino acids. The V gene lost 6 bases and the J gene lost 10 bases, with 10 bases spanning the gap. CDR1 is SGHRS, CDR2 YFSETQ, per germline. Written as DNA, the CDR3 is TGCGCCAGCAACATGGGAGGAAAACTGTTTTTT. Protein: CASNMGGKLFF.

The chain recombines TRBV4-1 with TRBJ2-5; weak D call: TRBD1 (6 bases). Germline-derived CDR1 and CDR2 are MGHRA and YSYEKL. The length of the CDR3 is 16 residues. The V and J ends lost 4 bases and 7 bases respectively, with 22 bases between them. The CDR3: CASSPGRGAKGGTQYF. The CDR3 DNA follows: TGCGCCAGCAGCCCCGGCCGGGGAGCAAAAGGGGGGACCCAGTACTTC.

This clone was seen more than once but under ten times. The chain links TRBV4-2 to TRBJ2-7; D is unresolved. Germline CDR1 is LGHNA and CDR2 is YNFKEQ. This CDR3 is built from 14 residues. Trimming removed 1 base at V and 5 bases at J, with 12 bases between. In DNA form, the CDR3 reads TGTGCCAGCAGCCAAGTACTGGGTAGAGACGAGCAGTACTTC. This codes for CASSQVLGRDEQYF.

The rearrangement links TRBV2 to TRBJ2-5; perhaps D is TRBD1 or TRBD2 (5 bases each). In germline, CDR1 is SNHLY, CDR2 FYNNEI. Trimming left V 8 bases short and J 5 bases short, with 15 bases between. The CDR3 runs to 13 residues. The CDR3 loop is CASQRGVGETQYF. For the CDR3, the DNA is TGTGCCAGCCAGCGAGGGGTGGGGGAGACCCAGTACTTC. The full variable domain, in which reference TRBV2 and TRBJ2-5 provide the parts outside the CDR3, is EPEVTQTPSHQVTQMGQEVILRCVPISNHLYFYWYRQILGQKVEFLVSFYNNEISEKSEIFDDQFSVERPDGSNFTLKIRSTKLEDSAMYFCASQRGVGETQYFGPGTRLLVL.

The chain uses TRBV11-2 and TRBJ2-1; D is uncertain. The CDR3 is 13 residues long. Trimming shortened V by 0 bases and J by 6 bases, and 6 bases separated the two germline ends. CDR1 is SGHAT, CDR2 FQNNGV, per germline. CDR3 bases: TGTGCCAGCAGCTTAGATCCGGGCAATGAGCAGTTCTTC. Its protein is CASSLDPGNEQFF. Supplemented by reference TRBV11-2 and TRBJ2-1, the full variable domain reads EAGVAQSPRYKIIEKRQSVAFWCNPISGHATLYWYQQILGQGPKLLIQFQNNGVVDDSQLPKDRFSAERLKGVDSTLKIQPAKLEDSAVYLCASSLDPGNEQFFGPGTRLTVL.